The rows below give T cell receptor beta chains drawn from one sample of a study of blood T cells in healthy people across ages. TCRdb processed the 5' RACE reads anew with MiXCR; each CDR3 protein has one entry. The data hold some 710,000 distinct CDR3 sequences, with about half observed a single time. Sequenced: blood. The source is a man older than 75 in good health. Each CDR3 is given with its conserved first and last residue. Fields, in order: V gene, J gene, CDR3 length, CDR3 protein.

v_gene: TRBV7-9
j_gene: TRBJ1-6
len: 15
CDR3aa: CAIIRGESDNSPLHF

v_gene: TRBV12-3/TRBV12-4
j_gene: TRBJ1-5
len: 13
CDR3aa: CASSPDRVQPQHF

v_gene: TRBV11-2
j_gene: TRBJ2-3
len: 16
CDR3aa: CASSLDSEGQGNTQYF

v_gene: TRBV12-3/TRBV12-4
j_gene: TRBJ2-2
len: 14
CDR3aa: CASSWTGATGELFF

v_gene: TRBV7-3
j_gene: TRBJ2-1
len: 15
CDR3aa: CASSLTLGRDNEQFF

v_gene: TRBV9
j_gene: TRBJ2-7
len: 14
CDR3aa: CASSVGRESYEQYF

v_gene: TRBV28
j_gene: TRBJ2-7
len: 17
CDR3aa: CASSPVGAGGFSYEQYF

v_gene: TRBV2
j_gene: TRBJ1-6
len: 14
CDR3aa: CASSERDRASPLHF

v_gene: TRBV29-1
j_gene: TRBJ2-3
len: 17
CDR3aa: CSVDERSTGASTDTQYF

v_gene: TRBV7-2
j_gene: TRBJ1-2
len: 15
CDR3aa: CASSLIRQGNYGYTF

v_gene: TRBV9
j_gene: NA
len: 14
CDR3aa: CASGGGKPRQTQYF

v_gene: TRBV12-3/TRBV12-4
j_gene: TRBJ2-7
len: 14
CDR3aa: CASREGSGSYEQYF

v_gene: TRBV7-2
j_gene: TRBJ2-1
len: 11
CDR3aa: CASSLTTGQFF

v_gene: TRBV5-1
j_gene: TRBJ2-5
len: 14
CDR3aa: CASSVDRGVETQYF

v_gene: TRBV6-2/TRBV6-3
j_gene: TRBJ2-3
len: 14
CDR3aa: CASSQGALTDTQYF

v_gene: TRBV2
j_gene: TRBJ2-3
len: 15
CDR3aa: CASSERIRSTDTQYF

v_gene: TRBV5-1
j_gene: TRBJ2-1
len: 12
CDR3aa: CASSPQGKEQFF

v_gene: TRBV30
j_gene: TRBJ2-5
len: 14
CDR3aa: CAWSRIAGGHEQYF

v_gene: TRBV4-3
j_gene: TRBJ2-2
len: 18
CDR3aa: CASSPGVAGGSQTGELFF

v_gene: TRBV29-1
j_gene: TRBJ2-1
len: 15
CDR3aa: CSVEGASGSFGEQFF

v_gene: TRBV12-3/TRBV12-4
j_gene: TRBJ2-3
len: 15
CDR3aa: CASSQSLGGADTQYF

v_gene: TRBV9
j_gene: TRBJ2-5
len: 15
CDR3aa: CASSSPSGPQETQYF

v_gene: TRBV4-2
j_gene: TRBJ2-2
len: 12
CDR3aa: CASSQEYGELFF

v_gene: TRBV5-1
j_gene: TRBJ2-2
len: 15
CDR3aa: CASSLTSSGGGELFF

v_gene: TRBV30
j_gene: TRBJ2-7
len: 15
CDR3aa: CAWSVRDRGTYEQYF

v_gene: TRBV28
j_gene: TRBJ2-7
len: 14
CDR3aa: CAIQGQGAFYEQYF

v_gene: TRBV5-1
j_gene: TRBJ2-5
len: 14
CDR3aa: CASSLDVDQETQYF

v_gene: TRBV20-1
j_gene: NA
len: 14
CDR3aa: CSAPELASYNEQYF

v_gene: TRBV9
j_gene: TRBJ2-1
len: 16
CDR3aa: CASSVGVAGGYNEQFF

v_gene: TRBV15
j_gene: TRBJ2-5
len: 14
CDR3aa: CATSRDRNQETQYF

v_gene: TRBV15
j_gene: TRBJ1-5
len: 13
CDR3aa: CATSSISNQPQHF

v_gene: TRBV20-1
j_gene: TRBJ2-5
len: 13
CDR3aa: CSAPQQLGETQYF

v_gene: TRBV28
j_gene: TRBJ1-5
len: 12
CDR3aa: CASEDTGLPQHF

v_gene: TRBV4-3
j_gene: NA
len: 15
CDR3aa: CASSQDRGRSGEQYF

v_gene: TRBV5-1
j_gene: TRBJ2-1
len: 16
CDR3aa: CASSMVLAGERNEQFF

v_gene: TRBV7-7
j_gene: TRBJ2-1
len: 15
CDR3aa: CASSLSREFNNEQFF

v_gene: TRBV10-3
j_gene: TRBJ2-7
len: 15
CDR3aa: CAISDPGLTPYEQYF

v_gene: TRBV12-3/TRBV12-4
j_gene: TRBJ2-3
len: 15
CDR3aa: CASSSRTSGTDTQYF

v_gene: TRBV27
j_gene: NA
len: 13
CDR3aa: CASSKGPLYEQYF

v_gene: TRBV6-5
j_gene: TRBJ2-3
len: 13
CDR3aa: CASNRGLTDTQYF

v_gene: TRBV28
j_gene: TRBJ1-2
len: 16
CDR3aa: CASSVIGGQGAHGYTF

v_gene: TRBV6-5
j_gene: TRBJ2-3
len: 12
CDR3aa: CASSKTRVTQYF

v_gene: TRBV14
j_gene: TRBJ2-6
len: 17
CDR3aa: CASSQSWVKAGANVLTF

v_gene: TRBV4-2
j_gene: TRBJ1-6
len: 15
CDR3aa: CASSQADRLSSPLHF

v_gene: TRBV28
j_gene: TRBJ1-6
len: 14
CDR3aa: CASSIPMANSPLHF

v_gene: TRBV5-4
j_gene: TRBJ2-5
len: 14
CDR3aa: CASSLGVGRETQYF

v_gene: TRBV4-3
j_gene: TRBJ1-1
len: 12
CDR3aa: CASSFRDTEAFF

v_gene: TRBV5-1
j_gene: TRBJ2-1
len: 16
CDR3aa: CASSFLVSGSENEQFF

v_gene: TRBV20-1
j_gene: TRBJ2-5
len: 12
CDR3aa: CSASRLQETQYF

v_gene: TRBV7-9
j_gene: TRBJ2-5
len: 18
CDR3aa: CASSLSPFTTANQEAQYF

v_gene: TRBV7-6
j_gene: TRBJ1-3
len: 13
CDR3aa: CASSLDLRNTIYF

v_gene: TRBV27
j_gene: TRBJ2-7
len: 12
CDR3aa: CASSLNNYEQYF

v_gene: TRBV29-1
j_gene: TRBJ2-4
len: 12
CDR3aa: CSAGTGGDIQYF

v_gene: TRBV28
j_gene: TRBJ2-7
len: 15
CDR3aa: CASSSLGRQRWEQYF

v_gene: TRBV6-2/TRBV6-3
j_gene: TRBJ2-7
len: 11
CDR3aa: CACGGAYEQYF

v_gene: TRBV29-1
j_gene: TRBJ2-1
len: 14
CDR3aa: CSVEEGLRHNEQFF

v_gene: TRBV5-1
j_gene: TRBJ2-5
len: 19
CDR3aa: CASSEVSRLAGGGQETQYF

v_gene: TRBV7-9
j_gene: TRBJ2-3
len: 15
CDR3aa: CASSLSVREGDTQYF

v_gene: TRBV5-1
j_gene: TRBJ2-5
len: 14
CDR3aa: CASSLELSVGTQYF

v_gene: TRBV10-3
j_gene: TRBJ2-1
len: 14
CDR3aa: CAISESDEYNEQFF